A single T cell receptor beta chain is shown here with its context. Its antigen is not known. The source of the sample is a study of CD8+ T cells in alopecia areata. Study-level background: Among treated patients, oral tofacitinib was administered at 5 to 10 mg twice daily.

The treatment is: oral pan-JAK inhibitor, 5-10 mg twice daily. Lesional scalp tissue (obtained by punch biopsy) and peripheral blood were collected from alopecia areata patients. Researchers picked out CD4+ and CD8+ T cells from PBMCs by sorting. Study observations and caveats: Among the top 100, expanded CD8+ clones were significantly decreased by tofacitinib, as was scalp clonality.

Sequencing relied on a cDNA template that was reverse transcribed from extracted RNA. The assay was immunoSEQ multiplex PCR, and TCRdb's table has in-frame clones only and misses some. This table has approximately 210,000 clones, 60% appearing once. CDR1 MDHEN and CDR2 SYDVKM come from the germline V gene. The CDR3 spans 17 residues. V lost 2 bases and J 0 bases, leaving 11 bases between the germline ends. This TCR was sampled from a human donor with alopecia areata. J is TRBJ2-6 and V is TRBV28, with unresolved D. The material sequenced was CD4+ T cells sorted from blood, taken at week 4, from a patient treated with tofacitinib. CDR3 in amino acids: CASSLLFRSSGANVLTF. The CDR3 bases are TGTGCCAGCAGTTTACTTTTTCGGAGCTCTGGGGCCAACGTCCTGACTTTC.